The 30 T cell receptor beta chains given below trace back to one sample, sequenced in a study of blood T cell repertoires in COVID-19. The method was immunoSEQ multiplex PCR; TCRdb's version includes in-frame clones alone and lacks a portion of them. The sample consists of 200,000 to 250,000 clones, around 84% of them appearing once. Sequencing was performed on PBMCs or T cells enriched from blood (not recorded which). The receptors come from a woman aged 45-60 years who had recovered from COVID-19.

The chain couples TRBV28 to TRBJ2-7; possibly TRBD2 for D (6 bases). The germline V gene encodes CDR1 MDHEN and CDR2 SYDVKM. Trimming shortened V by 6 bases and J by 5 bases, and 23 bases separated the two germline ends. CDR3 length: 16 amino acids. In DNA form, the CDR3 reads TGTGCCAGCAGCTTCCTACGGATTGGGAGGTCCAACGAGCAGTACTTC. Its translation: CASSFLRIGRSNEQYF.

The CDR3, as DNA: TGTGCCAGCAGTTTATCGGGGACAGGGGCTCTCGGGCAGTACTTC. This gives the protein CASSLSGTGALGQYF. The chain links TRBV28 to TRBJ2-7; 10 positions agree with TRBD1. Germline CDR1 MDHEN, CDR2 SYDVKM. Losses at the gene ends were 1 base for V and 9 bases for J; bases not matched to a gene: 9. CDR3 length: 15 amino acids.

This CDR3 is CASSPVGGTGELFF. The CDR3 nucleotides read TGTGCCAGCAGCCCCGTTGGAGGGACCGGGGAGCTGTTTTTT. The chain couples TRBV7-3 to TRBJ2-2; a weak D match, TRBD2 (6 bases). Germline V gene lookup returns CDR1 SGHTA and CDR2 FQGTGA. Trimming pared 5 bases from V and 5 bases from J, leaving 12 bases between. The CDR3 is 14 residues long.

V is TRBV7-9 and J is TRBJ2-7; 13 bases map to TRBD2. The CDR3 loop spans 13 amino acids. Germline CDR1 is SEHNR and CDR2 is FQNEAQ (reference sequence). J lost 5 bases, V lost 8 bases, and 3 bases had no gene match. The CDR3 reads CASLGLAGDEQYF. CDR3 nucleotide sequence: TGTGCCAGCCTCGGACTAGCGGGAGACGAGCAGTACTTC. The whole variable domain, remainder taken from reference TRBV7-9 and TRBJ2-7, is DTGVSQNPRHKITKRGQNVTFRCDPISEHNRLYWYRQTLGQGPEFLTYFQNEAQLEKSRLLSDRFSAERPKGSFSTLEIQRTEQGDSAMYLCASLGLAGDEQYFGPGTRLTVT.

The rearrangement links TRBV9 to TRBJ1-2, with D possibly being TRBD1 (5 bases). The CDR3 contains 14 residues. CDR1 is SGDLS and CDR2 is YYNGEE in the germline V gene. V was cut by 0 bases and J by 5 bases, with 11 bases left in between. CDR3 sequence reads: CASSVAWGEYGYTF. The CDR3, as DNA: TGTGCCAGCAGCGTAGCTTGGGGGGAATATGGCTACACCTTC.

The chain joins TRBV5-6 to TRBJ1-5; 9 bases are shared with TRBD1. The CDR3 loop spans 17 amino acids. V was pared by 2 bases and J by 0 bases, with 6 bases of the junction left unmatched. Germline CDR1 is SGHDT and CDR2 is YYEEEE. The CDR3 loop reads CASSFRTGDYSNQPQHF. The CDR3 DNA sequence: TGTGCCAGCAGCTTCCGGACAGGGGACTATAGCAATCAGCCCCAGCATTTT.

The chain carries TRBV18 and TRBJ2-2; TRBD2 might be the D (5 bases). The CDR3 covers 15 residues. In germline, CDR1 is KGHSH, CDR2 LQKENI. The V and J ends lost 3 bases and 5 bases respectively, with 13 bases between them. The CDR3 spells CASSPYSGDTGELFF. CDR3 coding DNA: TGTGCCAGCTCACCGTACAGCGGAGATACCGGGGAGCTGTTTTTT.

V usage is TRBV5-1 and J usage is TRBJ1-1; TRBD1 matches at 7 bases. The length of the CDR3 is 15 residues. V lost 4 bases, J lost 0 bases, and 6 bases stayed unmatched. The germline gives CDR1 SGHRS, CDR2 YFSETQ. This CDR3 reads CASSMTGLMNTEAFF. In nucleotides, the CDR3 is TGCGCCAGCAGCATGACAGGGCTCATGAACACTGAAGCTTTCTTT.

The chain employs TRBV11-2 and TRBJ2-3; D is undetermined. CDR3 size: 13 residues. V was shortened by 5 bases and J by 6 bases, with 12 bases between the two germline ends. Germline assignment: CDR1 SGHAT and CDR2 FQNNGV. DNA for the CDR3: TGTGCCAGCAGCGCCCGGTCGCGGGATACGCAGTATTTT. Protein sequence: CASSARSRDTQYF.

The V and J genes are TRBV7-8 and TRBJ2-5, with 9 bases that match TRBD2. Germline CDR1 is SGHVS and CDR2 is FQNEAQ. V lost 4 bases, J lost 2 bases, and 5 bases stayed unmatched. This CDR3 contains 15 residues. CDR3 residues: CASSSPRGGQETQYF. Here the CDR3 DNA reads TGTGCCAGCAGCTCGCCGCGGGGGGGGCAAGAGACCCAGTACTTC. Based on the CDR3 plus reference TRBV7-8 and TRBJ2-5, the full variable domain is GAGVSQSPRYKVAKRGQDVALRCDPISGHVSLFWYQQALGQGPEFLTYFQNEAQLDKSGLPSDRFFAERPEGSVSTLKIQRTQQEDSAVYLCASSSPRGGQETQYFGPGTRLLVL.

V and J are TRBV19 and TRBJ1-4, with 7 bases aligning to TRBD1. The CDR3 totals 14 residues. Germline V gene lookup returns CDR1 LNHDA and CDR2 SQIVND (reference sequence). Unmatched junction bases numbered 9, after V lost 6 bases and J lost 8 bases. The CDR3 DNA reads TGTGCCAGTAGAGAAGACAGGGTCGGAGAAAAACTGTTTTTT. Residues: CASREDRVGEKLFF.

This chain connects TRBV10-2 to TRBJ1-6, with D unclear. The CDR3 consists of 13 residues. Germline-derived CDR1 and CDR2 are WSHSY and SAAADI. The V gene lost 4 bases and the J gene lost 10 bases, with 11 bases spanning the gap. In DNA, the CDR3 is TGCGCCAGCAGTGGAGAGGAGAGATCACCCCTCCACTTT. Protein product: CASSGEERSPLHF.

V and J are TRBV5-1 and TRBJ2-2; TRBD2 agrees at 10 bases. V lost 2 bases and J lost 4; bases outside the gene matches: 5. CDR1 is SGHRS and CDR2 is YFSETQ in the germline V gene. This CDR3 has 16 residues. CDR3 protein: CASSFTSGAPTGELFF. The CDR3 nucleotides read TGCGCCAGCAGCTTTACTAGCGGGGCCCCCACCGGGGAGCTGTTTTTT. The variable domain in full, completed from reference TRBV5-1 and TRBJ2-2, reads KAGVTQTPRYLIKTRGQQVTLSCSPISGHRSVSWYQQTPGQGLQFLFEYFSETQRNKGNFPGRFSGRQFSNSRSEMNVSTLELGDSALYLCASSFTSGAPTGELFFGEGSRLTVL.

The chain joins TRBV7-9 to TRBJ1-2, with a weak D call TRBD1 (5 bases). V was pared by 2 bases and J by 6 bases, with 19 bases between. Germline-derived CDR1 and CDR2 are SEHNR and FQNEAQ (reference sequence). The CDR3 totals 16 residues. In DNA form, the CDR3 reads TGTGCCAGCAGCTTATTGGAGTCAGGGCTGGTGGATGGCTACACCTTC. Translated: CASSLLESGLVDGYTF.

The rearrangement uses TRBV16 and TRBJ1-2; a possible D gene is TRBD1 (5 bases). Germline CDR1 and CDR2: KGHSY and FQNENV. The CDR3 consists of 13 residues. V lost 2 bases to trimming and J lost 4 bases, with 8 bases between them. CDR3 bases: TGTGCCAGCAGCCAAGGGGGGATCTATGGCTACACCTTC. The encoded protein is CASSQGGIYGYTF.

V usage is TRBV9 and J usage is TRBJ2-1, with D possibly matching TRBD2 (5 bases). V was shortened by 4 bases and J by 4 bases, with 18 bases between the two germline ends. CDR1 and CDR2 (germline): SGDLS, YYNGEE. The CDR3 totals 16 residues. CDR3 nucleotide sequence: TGTGCCAGCAGCAGACCGAGGGTTGGGCCTTACAATGAGCAGTTCTTC. Protein: CASSRPRVGPYNEQFF.

The V gene is TRBV21-1, the J gene TRBJ2-3; TRBD2 is the table's D call, not checked against the DNA. TRBV21-1 is a pseudogene locus. The CDR3 contains 17 residues. This chain's CDR3 is CASSKGSPGLGADTQYF. The DNA of the CDR3 is TGTGCCAGCAGCAAGGGCTCCCCGGGACTAGGGGCAGATACGCAGTATTTT.

The J gene is TRBJ2-7, the V gene TRBV18; perhaps TRBD2 as D (5 bases). V was cut by 3 bases and J by 3 bases, with 9 bases left in between. Looked up from germline, CDR1 is KGHSH and CDR2 is LQKENI. The CDR3 has 13 amino acids. Here the CDR3 reads CASSPGGYYEQYF. The CDR3 region has the DNA TGTGCCAGCTCACCTGGCGGGTACTACGAGCAGTACTTC.

The rearrangement uses TRBV9 and TRBJ2-1; D gene ambiguous. CDR3 size: 14 residues. In germline, CDR1 is SGDLS, CDR2 YYNGEE. Trimming took off 4 bases at V and 0 bases at J, with 8 bases between the two ends. The chain's CDR3 is CASSTGGSYNEQFF. The CDR3 region has the DNA TGTGCCAGCAGCACCGGTGGCTCCTACAATGAGCAGTTCTTC.

The genes are TRBV29-1 and TRBJ2-5; TRBD2 agrees at 13 bases. V trimming: 5 bases; J trimming: 3 bases; junction bases outside the gene matches: 18. The CDR3 runs 19 residues. Germline CDR1 and CDR2: SQVTM and ANQGSEA. CDR3 DNA sequence: TGCAGCGTTCCCCAAACACTAGCGGGAGGGCCTCGAATAAAAGAGACCCAGTACTTC. Residues: CSVPQTLAGGPRIKETQYF.

This chain uses TRBV27 with TRBJ2-4; D is ambiguous. V was clipped by 1 base and J by 3 bases, with 25 bases between them. The V gene's germline CDR1 is MNHEY and CDR2 SMNVEV (reference sequence). The CDR3 extends over 20 amino acids. CDR3 sequence reads: CASSLYLPPSYRFGKNIQYF. CDR3 coding DNA: TGTGCCAGCAGTTTATATCTTCCCCCCAGTTACCGATTTGGCAAAAACATTCAGTACTTC.

The chain employs TRBV7-9 and TRBJ2-1; possible D gene TRBD2, 5 bases. CDR1 SEHNR and CDR2 FQNEAQ come from the germline V gene (reference sequence). The CDR3 sequence is 14 residues long. V lost 3 bases and J 2 bases, leaving 8 bases between the germline ends. This CDR3 reads CASSFGEAYNEQFF. As DNA, the CDR3 is TGTGCCAGCAGCTTCGGGGAAGCCTACAATGAGCAGTTCTTC.

This chain connects TRBV15 to TRBJ2-3; 12 positions agree with TRBD2. The junction had 12 bases not matched to a gene; V was cut back by 4 bases and J by 4 bases. This CDR3 spans 18 amino acids. Germline loops: CDR1 LNHNV, CDR2 YYDKDF (reference sequence). The CDR3 coding sequence is TGTGCCACCAGCACCAAATCAGGGACTAGCGGGTATTCAGATACGCAGTATTTT. Amino acids: CATSTKSGTSGYSDTQYF.

The chain couples TRBV2 to TRBJ2-2, with 8 bases fitting TRBD1. After removal of 6 bases from V and 1 base from J, the junction contained 4 bases not matched to a gene. Germline loops: CDR1 SNHLY, CDR2 FYNNEI. This CDR3 spans 15 amino acids. The CDR3, as DNA: TGTGCCAGCAGCTTCGGACAGGGGAACACCGGGGAGCTGTTTTTT. Translation: CASSFGQGNTGELFF.

This clone has just one count. The chain links TRBV6-6 to TRBJ1-2; D is uncertain. Germline CDR1 reads MNHNY; CDR2 reads SVGAGI (reference sequence). Trimming removed 5 bases at V and 7 bases at J, with 35 bases between. The CDR3 is made up of 20 amino acids. CDR3: CASSGSPYRNAGYRLGGYTF. In DNA, the CDR3 is TGTGCCAGCAGTGGATCGCCATATCGGAATGCGGGGTATCGCTTAGGTGGCTACACCTTC.

This clone was counted at least ten times. V usage is TRBV6-1 and J usage is TRBJ2-2; TRBD2 agrees at 8 bases. The CDR3 sequence is 14 residues long. Trimming removed 1 base from V and 6 bases from J; junction bases left unmatched: 1. Per the germline V gene, CDR1 is MNHNS and CDR2 is SASEGT. The CDR3 loop is CASSEGREAGELFF. CDR3 coding DNA: TGTGCCAGCAGTGAAGGGCGGGAGGCCGGGGAGCTGTTTTTT.

This clone was counted a single time. The chain is built from TRBV6-5 and TRBJ1-2; the D gene is possibly TRBD1 (6 bases). There are 13 residues in the CDR3. The V end was cut by 6 bases, the J end by 8 bases, with 16 bases between. Looked up from germline, CDR1 is MNHEY and CDR2 is SVGAGI. The CDR3, as DNA: TGTGCCAGCAGAGAGCCACAGGGTTCCGGCTACACCTTC. Translated, it gives CASREPQGSGYTF.

As to this clone: A read error may produce the germline difference seen at one junction end. V and J are TRBV28 and TRBJ2-1, with 14 positions matching TRBD2. The CDR3 spans 19 residues. The germline CDR1 and CDR2 sequences are MDHEN and SYDVKM. The CDR3 DNA reads TGTGCCAGCAGTCTATGGACTAGCGGGAGGAGGGAGCAATTACAGGGGCAGTTCTTC. Translated, it gives CASSLWTSGRREQLQGQFF. Full variable domain (missing parts from reference TRBV28 and TRBJ2-1): DVKVTQSSRYLVKRTGEKVFLECVQDMDHENMFWYRQDPGLGLRLIYFSYDVKMKEKGDIPEGYSVSREKKERFSLILESASTNQTSMYLCASSLWTSGRREQLQGQFFGPGTRLTVL.

This sequence joins TRBV5-1 and TRBJ2-5; TRBD2 matches 8 bases. This CDR3 region has 14 residues. Germline V gene lookup returns CDR1 SGHRS and CDR2 YFSETQ. Trimming removed 4 bases from V and 2 bases from J; junction bases left unmatched: 4. CDR3 protein: CASSPSGGQETQYF. As DNA, the CDR3 is TGCGCCAGCAGCCCATCGGGGGGGCAAGAGACCCAGTACTTC.

The chain is built from TRBV19 and TRBJ1-1, with D possibly TRBD1 on 6 matching bases. The CDR3 loop spans 14 amino acids. V lost 4 bases and J lost 3, with 12 bases in between. Germline V gives CDR1 LNHDA, CDR2 SQIVND (reference sequence). The CDR3 protein is CASSTTGWDTEAFF. CDR3 coding DNA: TGTGCCAGTAGTACAACAGGGTGGGACACTGAAGCTTTCTTT. Based on the CDR3 plus reference TRBV19 and TRBJ1-1, the full variable domain is DGGITQSPKYLFRKEGQNVTLSCEQNLNHDAMYWYRQDPGQGLRLIYYSQIVNDFQKGDIAEGYSVSREKKESFPLTVTSAQKNPTAFYLCASSTTGWDTEAFFGQGTRLTVV.